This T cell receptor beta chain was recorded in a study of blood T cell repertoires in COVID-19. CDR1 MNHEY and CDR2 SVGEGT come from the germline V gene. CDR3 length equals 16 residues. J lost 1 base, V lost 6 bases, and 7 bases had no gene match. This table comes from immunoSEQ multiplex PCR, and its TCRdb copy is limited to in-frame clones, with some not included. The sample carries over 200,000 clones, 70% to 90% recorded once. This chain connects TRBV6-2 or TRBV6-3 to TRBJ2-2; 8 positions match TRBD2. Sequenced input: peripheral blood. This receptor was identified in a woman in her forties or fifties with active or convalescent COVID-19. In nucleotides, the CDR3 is TGTGCCAGCAGCTCCCGAGCGGGAGTGAACACCGGGGAGCTGTTTTTT. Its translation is CASSSRAGVNTGELFF.